The 9 T cell receptor beta chains listed next were all sequenced from one sample in a study of Ad26.COV2.S vaccination and SARS-CoV-2 variants. Treatment reported: 15 to 20 received Ad26.COV2.S at low or high dose, single or two shots; several received placebo; per-sample allocation not given. Day 63 following the first vaccine or placebo injection was when the samples were taken. TCRdb's copy holds only in-frame clones and misses some; the assay was immunoSEQ multiplex PCR. The table has about 400,000 clones, roughly nine tenths seen once. The specimen comprised peripheral blood, sampled in a trial of Ad26.COV2.S vaccine versus placebo. These receptors were collected from a person aged 18-60 years who received the Ad26.COV2.S COVID-19 vaccine or a placebo.

This chain connects TRBV2 to TRBJ2-5, with D perhaps matching TRBD2 (5 bases). V gave up 6 bases and J gave up 4 bases, with 12 bases separating them. Germline V gene sequence: CDR1 SNHLY, CDR2 FYNNEI. The CDR3 is 13 residues long. The CDR3 DNA follows: TGTGCCAGCAGCCTGGAGGAGTCAGAGACCCAGTACTTC. Encoded protein: CASSLEESETQYF.

This clone was seen only once. The J gene is TRBJ2-7, the V gene TRBV6-5, with D unresolved. CDR1 is MNHEY, CDR2 SVGAGI, per germline. Trimming stripped 0 bases from V and 0 bases from J, with 6 bases between. The CDR3 has 14 amino acids. The CDR3 DNA follows: TGTGCCAGCAGTTACTCGACTTCCTCCTACGAGCAGTACTTC. Its translation is CASSYSTSSYEQYF.

The chain recombines TRBV3-1 (or the pseudogene TRBV3-2) with TRBJ2-1, with D uncertain. The CDR3 is 13 residues long. Per germline, CDR1 LGHDT and CDR2 YNNKEL (reference sequence). V dropped 3 bases and J dropped 7 bases, with 10 bases sitting between them. The CDR3 nucleotides read TGTGCCAGCAGCCACAGAAGCTTTAATGAGCAGTTCTTC. It is translated as CASSHRSFNEQFF.

The V call is TRBV18, the J call TRBJ1-1, with 8 bases that match TRBD1. Germline lookup yields CDR1 KGHSH and CDR2 LQKENI. The CDR3 runs to 14 residues. V dropped 8 bases and J dropped 5; count of bases not matched to a gene: 10. CDR3 bases: TGTGCCAGCAGAGAAGGACAGGGTAGAACTGAAGCTTTCTTT. It encodes CASREGQGRTEAFF.

This clone was detected once. This specimen includes other DNA sequences encoding the same CDR3. The chain is built from TRBV5-1 and TRBJ1-5, with unresolved D. CDR3 length: 13 amino acids. Per germline, CDR1 SGHRS and CDR2 YFSETQ. V was clipped by 0 bases and J by 5 bases, with 6 bases between them. CDR3 sequence reads: CASSLGRDQPQHF. The CDR3 DNA is TGCGCCAGCAGCTTGGGTAGGGATCAGCCCCAGCATTTT.

The chain couples TRBV6-1 to TRBJ1-3; D possibly corresponds to TRBD1 (5 bases). CDR1 is MNHNS and CDR2 is SASEGT in the germline V gene. The CDR3 length is 17 residues. Trimming removed 4 bases at V and 0 bases at J, with 16 bases between. CDR3 residues: CASSAAGTGSSGNTIYF. The CDR3 DNA reads as TGTGCCAGCAGTGCCGCCGGGACGGGGAGCTCTGGAAACACCATATATTTT.

Worth noting for this clone: This may be a read error: a much more frequent sequence differs by one nucleotide. The sample contains more than one DNA sequence encoding this CDR3. The chain joins TRBV11-2 to TRBJ1-5; D not certain. Trimming removed 0 bases at V and 2 bases at J, with 2 bases between. This CDR3 region has 13 residues. Germline V CDR1 and CDR2: SGHAT, FQNNGV. CDR3 amino acids: CASSLDGNQPQHF. The DNA of the CDR3 is TGTGCCAGCAGCTTAGACGGCAATCAGCCCCAGCATTTT.

Written as DNA, the CDR3 is TGTGCCAGCAGATCAGGGGGCGCGAACACCGGGGAGCTGTTTTTT. Amino acid sequence: CASRSGGANTGELFF. The rearrangement uses TRBV27 and TRBJ2-2; 8 bases line up with TRBD1. Germline values: CDR1 MNHEY, CDR2 SMNVEV (reference sequence). The CDR3 spans 15 residues. The J segment lost 0 bases and the V segment lost 6 bases, leaving 3 bases of the junction unmatched.

The chain is built from TRBV7-2 and TRBJ1-3, with D possibly matching TRBD1 (5 bases). Germline-derived CDR1 and CDR2 are SGHTA and FQGNSA. The ends were cut back, 5 bases at V and 2 bases at J, with 13 bases in the middle. This CDR3 is built from 15 residues. The CDR3 DNA follows: TGTGCCAGCAGCCCGCCCAGCAGGGCTGGAAACACCATATATTTT. It translates to CASSPPSRAGNTIYF.